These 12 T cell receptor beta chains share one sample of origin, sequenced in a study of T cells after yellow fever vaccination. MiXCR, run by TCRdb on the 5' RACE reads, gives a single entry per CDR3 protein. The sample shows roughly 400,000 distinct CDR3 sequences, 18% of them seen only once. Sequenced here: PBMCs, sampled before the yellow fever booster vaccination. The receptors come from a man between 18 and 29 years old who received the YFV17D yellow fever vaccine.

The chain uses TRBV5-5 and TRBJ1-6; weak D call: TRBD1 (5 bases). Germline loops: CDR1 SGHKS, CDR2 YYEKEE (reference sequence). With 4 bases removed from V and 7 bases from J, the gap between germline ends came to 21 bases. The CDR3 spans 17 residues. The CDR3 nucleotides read TGTGCCAGCAGCCGATTGCGGGGGGGTATGACGAATTCACCCCTCCACTTT. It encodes CASSRLRGGMTNSPLHF. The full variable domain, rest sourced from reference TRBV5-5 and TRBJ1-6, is DAGVTQSPTHLIKTRGQQVTLRCSPISGHKSVSWYQQVLGQGPQFIFQYYEKEERGRGNFPDRFSARQFPNYSSELNVNALLLGDSALYLCASSRLRGGMTNSPLHFGNGTRLTVT.

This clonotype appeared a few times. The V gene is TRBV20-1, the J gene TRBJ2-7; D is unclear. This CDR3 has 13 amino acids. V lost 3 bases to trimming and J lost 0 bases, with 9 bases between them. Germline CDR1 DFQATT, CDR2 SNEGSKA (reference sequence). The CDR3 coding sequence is TGCAGTGCTAGTCTTGTGACCTCCTACGAGCAGTACGTC. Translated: CSASLVTSYEQYV.

The CDR3 loop reads CASRSSGGAETQYF. As DNA, the CDR3 is TGTGCCAGCAGGTCTAGCGGGGGGGCAGAGACCCAGTACTTC. This chain joins TRBV12-3 or TRBV12-4 and TRBJ2-5; the match to TRBD2 covers 12 bases. The V segment lost 6 bases and the J segment 4 bases; nucleotides outside the gene matches: 3. The CDR3 length is 14 residues.

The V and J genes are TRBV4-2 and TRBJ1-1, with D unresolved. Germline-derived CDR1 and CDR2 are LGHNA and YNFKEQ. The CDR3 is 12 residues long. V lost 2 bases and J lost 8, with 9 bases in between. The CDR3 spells CASSQRAEEAFF. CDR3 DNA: TGTGCCAGCAGCCAAAGGGCAGAGGAAGCTTTCTTT.

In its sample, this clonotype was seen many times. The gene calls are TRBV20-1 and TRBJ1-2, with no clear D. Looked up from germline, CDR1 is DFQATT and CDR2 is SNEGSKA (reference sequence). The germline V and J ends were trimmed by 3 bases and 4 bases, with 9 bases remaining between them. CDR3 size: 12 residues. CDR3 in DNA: TGCAGTGCTAGGTGGCTCCTCTATGGCTACACCTTC. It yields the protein CSARWLLYGYTF.

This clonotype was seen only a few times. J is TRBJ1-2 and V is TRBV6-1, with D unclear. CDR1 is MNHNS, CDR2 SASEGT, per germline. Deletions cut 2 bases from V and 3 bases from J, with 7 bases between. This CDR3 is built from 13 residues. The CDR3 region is CASSEQRDYGYTF. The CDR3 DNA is TGTGCCAGCAGTGAACAACGGGACTATGGCTACACCTTC.

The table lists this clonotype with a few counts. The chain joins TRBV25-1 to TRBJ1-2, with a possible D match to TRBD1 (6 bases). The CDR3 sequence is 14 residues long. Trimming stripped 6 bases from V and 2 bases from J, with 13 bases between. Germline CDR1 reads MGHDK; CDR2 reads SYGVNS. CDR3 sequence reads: CASSEGQINYGYTF. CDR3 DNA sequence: TGTGCCAGCAGCGAAGGACAGATCAACTATGGCTACACCTTC.

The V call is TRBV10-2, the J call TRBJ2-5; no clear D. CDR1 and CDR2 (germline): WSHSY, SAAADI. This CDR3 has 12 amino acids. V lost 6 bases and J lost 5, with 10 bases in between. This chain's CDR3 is CASSQIRETQYF. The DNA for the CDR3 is TGCGCCAGCAGCCAGATTAGGGAGACCCAGTACTTC.

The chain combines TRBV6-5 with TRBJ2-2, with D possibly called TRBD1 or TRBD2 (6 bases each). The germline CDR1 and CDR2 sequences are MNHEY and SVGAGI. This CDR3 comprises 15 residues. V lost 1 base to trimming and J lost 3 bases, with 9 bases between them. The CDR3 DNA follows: TGTGCCAGCAGTTACTGGGGGGCGTACACCGGGGAGCTGTTTTTT. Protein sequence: CASSYWGAYTGELFF.

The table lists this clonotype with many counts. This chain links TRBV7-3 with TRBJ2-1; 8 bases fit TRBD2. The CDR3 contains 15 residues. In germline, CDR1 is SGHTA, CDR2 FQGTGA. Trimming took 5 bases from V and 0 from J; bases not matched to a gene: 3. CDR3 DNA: TGTGCCAGCAGCCGGGGGGGAAGCTCCTACAATGAGCAGTTCTTC. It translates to CASSRGGSSYNEQFF.

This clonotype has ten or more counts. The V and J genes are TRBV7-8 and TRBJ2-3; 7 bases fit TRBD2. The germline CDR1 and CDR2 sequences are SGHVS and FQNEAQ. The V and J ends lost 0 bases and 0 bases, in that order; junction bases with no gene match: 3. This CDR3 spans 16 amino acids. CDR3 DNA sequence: TGTGCCAGCAGCTTAGCGCCGGGGGGAAGCACAGATACGCAGTATTTT. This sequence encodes CASSLAPGGSTDTQYF.

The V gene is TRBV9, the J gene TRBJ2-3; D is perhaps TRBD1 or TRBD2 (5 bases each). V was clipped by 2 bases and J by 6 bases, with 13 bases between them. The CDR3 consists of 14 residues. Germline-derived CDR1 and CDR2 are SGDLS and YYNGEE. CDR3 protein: CASSVWGTGDTQYF. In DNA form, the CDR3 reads TGTGCCAGCAGCGTCTGGGGGACCGGGGATACGCAGTATTTT.